Presented here are 14 T cell receptor beta chains from one specimen sequenced in a study of T cells in localized non-small cell lung cancer. Some clones are missing from TCRdb's copy, which holds only in-frame ones; the method was immunoSEQ multiplex PCR. Found here are about 28,000 clones, about 80% of them singletons; the top ten hold about 5.3%. Sequencing used peripheral blood mononuclear cells, obtained before any cancer treatment. The receptors were sampled from a man aged 35 to 70 with stage III lung adenocarcinoma.

V usage is TRBV2 and J usage is TRBJ2-7; D tentatively reads TRBD1 or TRBD2 (5 bases each). Germline CDR1 SNHLY, CDR2 FYNNEI. V lost 5 bases to trimming and J lost 9 bases, with 17 bases between them. CDR3 length: 13 residues. CDR3 DNA: TGTGCCAGCAGTTCGGGACGTGCGGCTCGGCAGTACGTC. It translates to CASSSGRAARQYV.

The CDR3 here is CASSPGTGGATGELFF. DNA of the CDR3: TGTGCCAGCTCACCAGGGACAGGGGGCGCGACCGGGGAGCTGTTTTTT. The J gene is TRBJ2-2, the V gene TRBV18; 12 positions agree with TRBD1. The CDR3 length is 16 residues. With V trimmed by 2 bases and J by 5 bases, 3 bases remained unmatched. Germline V gene sequence: CDR1 KGHSH, CDR2 LQKENI.

J is TRBJ2-5 and V is TRBV7-8, with D perhaps TRBD1 (6 bases). Germline CDR1 SGHVS, CDR2 FQNEAQ. The germline V and J ends were trimmed by 1 base and 4 bases, with 10 bases remaining between them. This CDR3 contains 14 residues. The CDR3 coding sequence is TGTGCCAGCAGCTTAGTACAGGGTGGAGAGACCCAGTACTTC. Translating it yields CASSLVQGGETQYF.

The rearrangement joins TRBV7-2 to TRBJ2-1, with D perhaps matching TRBD2 (5 bases). The CDR3 covers 14 residues. Trimming cost V 2 bases and J 6 bases, with 11 bases left between them. Germline assignment: CDR1 SGHTA and CDR2 FQGNSA. This CDR3 is CASSLLARGNEQFF. The CDR3 nucleotides read TGTGCCAGCAGCTTACTAGCCCGGGGCAATGAGCAGTTCTTC.

The chain carries TRBV7-3 and TRBJ2-1, with D possibly matching TRBD2 (5 bases). V gave up 1 base and J gave up 5 bases, with 12 bases separating them. Germline CDR1 reads SGHTA; CDR2 reads FQGTGA. The CDR3 loop spans 15 amino acids. The CDR3 DNA is TGTGCCAGCAGCTTAAGGGTCGGGATCGACAATGAGCAGTTCTTC. Translation: CASSLRVGIDNEQFF.

The chain carries TRBV28 and TRBJ2-1; no reliable D call. V lost 6 bases to trimming and J lost 2 bases, with 5 bases between them. CDR1 is MDHEN, CDR2 SYDVKM, per germline. The CDR3 extends over 12 amino acids. CDR3 sequence: CASSRTYNEQFF. The CDR3, as DNA: TGTGCCAGCAGCCGGACCTACAATGAGCAGTTCTTC.

The V gene is TRBV27, the J gene TRBJ2-3; TRBD2 agrees at 7 bases. V gave up 11 bases and J gave up 2 bases; unmatched junction bases: 7. CDR3 length equals 13 residues. CDR1 is MNHEY and CDR2 is SMNVEV in the germline V gene (reference sequence). The CDR3 DNA reads as TGTGCCGTAAAAGCGGGGAACACAGATACGCAGTATTTT. Its protein is CAVKAGNTDTQYF.

The V gene is TRBV28, the J gene TRBJ2-3; perhaps TRBD2 as D (5 bases). The germline CDR1 and CDR2 sequences are MDHEN and SYDVKM. V was pared by 7 bases and J by 1 base, with 15 bases between. The CDR3 has 15 amino acids. The CDR3 coding sequence is TGTGCCAGCACCCCCAATGAGGGTGGCACAGATACGCAGTATTTT. Translating it yields CASTPNEGGTDTQYF. Together with reference TRBV28 and TRBJ2-3, the CDR3 gives the full variable domain: DVKVTQSSRYLVKRTGEKVFLECVQDMDHENMFWYRQDPGLGLRLIYFSYDVKMKEKGDIPEGYSVSREKKERFSLILESASTNQTSMYLCASTPNEGGTDTQYFGPGTRLTVL.

This chain joins TRBV7-2 and TRBJ2-2; the match to TRBD1 covers 7 bases. Germline CDR1 SGHTA, CDR2 FQGNSA. J lost 3 bases, V lost 4 bases, and 17 bases had no gene match. The CDR3 contains 19 residues. The CDR3 DNA reads TGTGCCAGCAGCTCGCGACAGGGATGGGGTCCCAAACACACCGGGGAGCTGTTTTTT. As protein: CASSSRQGWGPKHTGELFF.

V and J are TRBV20-1 and TRBJ2-4, with D unclear. The CDR3 is made up of 10 amino acids. Trimming left V 6 bases short and J 9 bases short, with 9 bases between. Germline CDR1 and CDR2: DFQATT and SNEGSKA (reference sequence). CDR3 in amino acids: CSALLSIQYF. CDR3 DNA sequence: TGCAGTGCCCTCCTTTCCATTCAGTACTTC.

The chain recombines TRBV28 with TRBJ1-2; unclear D gene. Germline V gives CDR1 MDHEN, CDR2 SYDVKM. Trimming shortened V by 6 bases and J by 7 bases, and 9 bases separated the two germline ends. This CDR3 has 11 residues. CDR3 sequence (DNA): TGTGCCAGCAGGTGGGAATCTGGCTACACCTTC. It codes for CASRWESGYTF.

The chain links TRBV5-1 to TRBJ2-2; tentative D call: TRBD1 (8 bases). CDR3 length equals 16 residues. Germline V gene data show CDR1 as SGHRS and CDR2 as YFSETQ. V was trimmed by 4 bases and J by 4 bases, leaving 17 bases between them. CDR3: CASSREDREGTGELFF. The CDR3, as DNA: TGCGCCAGCAGCCGTGAGGACAGGGAGGGCACCGGGGAGCTGTTTTTT.

The rearrangement joins TRBV9 to TRBJ2-2, with D maybe TRBD2 (6 bases). V lost 4 bases and J 5 bases, leaving 15 bases between the germline ends. The germline gives CDR1 SGDLS, CDR2 YYNGEE. The CDR3 runs 15 residues. The DNA of the CDR3 is TGTGCCAGCAGCTCCCCACGCGGGGTTACCGGGGAGCTGTTTTTT. Translating gives CASSSPRGVTGELFF.

The chain uses TRBV4-2 and TRBJ2-5, with D possibly TRBD1 on 5 matching bases. The CDR3 length is 14 residues. The germline CDR1 and CDR2 sequences are LGHNA and YNFKEQ. The V and J ends lost 4 bases and 4 bases respectively, with 13 bases between them. The CDR3 loop reads CASSRQGAGETQYF. CDR3 nucleotide sequence: TGTGCCAGCAGCCGGCAGGGTGCCGGAGAGACCCAGTACTTC.